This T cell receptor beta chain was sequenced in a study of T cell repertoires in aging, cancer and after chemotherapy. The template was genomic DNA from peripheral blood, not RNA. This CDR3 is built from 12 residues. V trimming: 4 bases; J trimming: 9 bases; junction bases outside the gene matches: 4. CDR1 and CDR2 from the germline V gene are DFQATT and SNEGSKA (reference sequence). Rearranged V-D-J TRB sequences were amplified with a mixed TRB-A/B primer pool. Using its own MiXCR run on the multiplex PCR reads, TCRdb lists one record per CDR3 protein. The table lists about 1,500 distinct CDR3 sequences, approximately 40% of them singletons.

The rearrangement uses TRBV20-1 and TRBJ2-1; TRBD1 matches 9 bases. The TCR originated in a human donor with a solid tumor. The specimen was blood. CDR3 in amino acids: CSAKTGGLEQFF. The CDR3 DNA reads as TGCAGTGCTAAGACAGGGGGACTTGAGCAGTTCTTC.